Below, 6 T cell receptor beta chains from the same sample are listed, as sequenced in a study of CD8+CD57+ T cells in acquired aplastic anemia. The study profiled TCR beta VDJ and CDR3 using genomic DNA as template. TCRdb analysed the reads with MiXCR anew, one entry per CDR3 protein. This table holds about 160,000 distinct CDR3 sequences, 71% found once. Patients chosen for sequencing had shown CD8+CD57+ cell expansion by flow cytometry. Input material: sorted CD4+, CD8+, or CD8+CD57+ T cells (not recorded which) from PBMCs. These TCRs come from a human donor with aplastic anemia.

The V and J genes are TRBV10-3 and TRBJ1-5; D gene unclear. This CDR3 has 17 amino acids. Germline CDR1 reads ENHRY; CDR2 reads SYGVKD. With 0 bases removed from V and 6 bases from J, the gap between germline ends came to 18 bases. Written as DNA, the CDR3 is TGTGCCATCAGTGAGTCGCGTGGTCGCGAGGGTGGTCAGCCCCAGCATTTT. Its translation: CAISESRGREGGQPQHF.

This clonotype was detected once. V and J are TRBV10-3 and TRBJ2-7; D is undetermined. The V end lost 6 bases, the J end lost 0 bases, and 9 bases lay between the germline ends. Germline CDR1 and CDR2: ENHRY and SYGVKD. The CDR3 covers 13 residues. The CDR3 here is CAIRPPISYEQYF. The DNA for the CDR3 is TGTGCCATCAGGCCGCCGATCTCCTACGAGCAGTACTTC.

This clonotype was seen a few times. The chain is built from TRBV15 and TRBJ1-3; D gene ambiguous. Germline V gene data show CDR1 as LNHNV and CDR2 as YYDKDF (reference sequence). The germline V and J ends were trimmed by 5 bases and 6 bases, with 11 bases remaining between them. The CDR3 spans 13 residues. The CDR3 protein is CATSSTDPNTIYF. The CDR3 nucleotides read TGTGCCACCAGCTCCACGGACCCAAACACCATATATTTT.

CDR3 sequence (DNA): TGTGCCATCACCCCAGACAGAACCTACGAGCAGTACTTC. Amino acid sequence: CAITPDRTYEQYF. The J gene is TRBJ2-7, the V gene TRBV10-3; perhaps TRBD1 as D (5 bases). Trimming took 7 bases from V and 2 from J, leaving 12 bases between them. The CDR3 sequence is 13 residues long. Germline CDR1 and CDR2: ENHRY and SYGVKD.

The CDR3 DNA follows: TGTGCCAGCAGTTTATGGACAGGGTGGTTCGTCGAAAAACTGTTTTTT. Translated, it gives CASSLWTGWFVEKLFF. J is TRBJ1-4 and V is TRBV6-4; 8 nucleotides align to TRBD1. Trimming at V came to 5 bases and at J to 8 bases, leaving 13 bases not matched to a gene. The germline gives CDR1 MRHNA, CDR2 SNTAGT. CDR3 length: 16 amino acids.

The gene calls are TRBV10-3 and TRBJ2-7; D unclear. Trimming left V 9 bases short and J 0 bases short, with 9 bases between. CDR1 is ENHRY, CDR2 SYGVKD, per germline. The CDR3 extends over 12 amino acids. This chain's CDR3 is CAILDGSYEQYF. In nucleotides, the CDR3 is TGTGCCATTCTCGACGGCTCCTACGAGCAGTACTTC.